The entry that follows covers one TCR beta chain sequence. What it recognizes is unknown. This same CDR3 is encoded by further DNA sequences in the sample. The data were taken from a study of OX40 agonist ivuxolimab in advanced cancers. Background on the study: All patients had ivuxolimab intravenously every 2 weeks at 0.01 to 10 mg/kg. Two patients with cutaneous melanoma and one with hepatocellular carcinoma, three in total, showed partial responses.

The repertoire was sequenced with immunoSEQ multiplex PCR; TCRdb's copy has only in-frame clones and lacks some. The data hold tens of thousands of clones, with roughly 87% observed a single time. Findings and limits, study-wide: Low levels of normalized T-cell clonal expansion also appeared in some nonresponders. Blood T cells, both CD4+ and CD8+, expanded clonally by week 6 at 0.1 to 3.0 mg/kg.

The sequence derives from an adult with an advanced solid tumor such as melanoma, head and neck, liver or kidney cancer. Sequenced material: CD4+ or CD8+ T cells sorted from blood, taken in a trial of the OX40 agonist ivuxolimab.

In DNA, the CDR3 is TGTGCCAGCAGTTATGGGCGTAATGAAAAACTGTTTTTT. It codes for CASSYGRNEKLFF. The chain is built from TRBV6-6 and TRBJ1-4, with no clear D. Germline V gene sequence: CDR1 MNHNY, CDR2 SVGAGI (reference sequence). Trimming shortened V by 3 bases and J by 4 bases, and 6 bases separated the two germline ends. This CDR3 has 13 residues.